This T cell receptor (beta chain) was obtained from a study of shared clonotypes between healthy human individuals. Study-wide results and caveats: It was anticipated that sequencing depth would influence how many clonotypes donors shared.

It was 80 million to 90 million PBMCs that unsorted samples used for genomic DNA. This clone was picked up many times. Its antigen is currently unknown. The CDR3 sequence is 14 residues long. Germline V CDR1 and CDR2: ENHRY, SYGVKD. Trimming pared 5 bases from V and 5 bases from J, leaving 15 bases between. The data were produced by immunoSEQ multiplex PCR, yet TCRdb's version contains in-frame clones alone and is incomplete. The sample yields about 470,000 clones, about 85% seen once. The chain uses TRBV10-3 and TRBJ1-2, with a possible D match to TRBD1 (6 bases). The sequenced sample was PBMCs. The origin of this receptor is a middle-aged woman in good health. Some clones in this sample may be carry-over from other donors' samples. The CDR3 DNA reads TGTGCCATCAGTAAGGACAGCCTAAGTTATGGCTACACCTTC. Translating gives CAISKDSLSYGYTF.